The count of the clone carrying this T cell receptor (beta chain) is one. This CDR3 contains 15 residues. Germline V CDR1 and CDR2: SGHTA, FQGNSA. V was clipped by 8 bases and J by 6 bases; unmatched bases: 12. These data come from a study of blood T cell repertoires in COVID-19. On the study more broadly: Researchers got acute and convalescent COVID-19 samples from the United States, Italy and Spain. The cDNA or gDNA used as material had been derived from T cells, B-cell-depleted T cells, or PBMCs.

Original methodology: Nucleated cell number was recorded as an estimate derived from reference gene primer amplification. Data came from immunoSEQ multiplex PCR; TCRdb stores just in-frame clones and leaves some out. V and J calls plus clone size are reproduced from that table; the DNA served to infer D and trimming. The sample records some 150,000 clones, around 83% being singletons. The sequenced material came from peripheral blood. This receptor was taken from a human donor with acute or convalescent COVID-19. The donor label of this sample is uncertain. The chain carries TRBV7-2 and TRBJ2-3; TRBD1 agrees at 9 bases. DNA for the CDR3: TGTGCCAGCCGCAGGACAGGGGATATCGGCGATACGCAGTATTTT. Translated: CASRRTGDIGDTQYF.